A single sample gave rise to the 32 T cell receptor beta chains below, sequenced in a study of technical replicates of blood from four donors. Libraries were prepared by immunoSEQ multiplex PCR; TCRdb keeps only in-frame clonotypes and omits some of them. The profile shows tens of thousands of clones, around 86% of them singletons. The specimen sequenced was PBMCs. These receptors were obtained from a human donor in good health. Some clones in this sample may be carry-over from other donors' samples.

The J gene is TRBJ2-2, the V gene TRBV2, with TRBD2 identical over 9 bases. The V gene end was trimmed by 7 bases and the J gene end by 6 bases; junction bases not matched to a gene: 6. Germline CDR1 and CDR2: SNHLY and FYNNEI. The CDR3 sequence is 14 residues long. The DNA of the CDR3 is TGTGCCAGCACAGGGACTAGCTTAGCCGGGGAGCTGTTTTTT. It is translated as CASTGTSLAGELFF.

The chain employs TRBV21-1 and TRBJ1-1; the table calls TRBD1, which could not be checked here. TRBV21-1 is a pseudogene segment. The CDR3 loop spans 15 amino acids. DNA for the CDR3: TGTGCCAGCAGCAAAGGGAGGGGACAGGTCACTGAAGCTTTCTTT. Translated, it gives CASSKGRGQVTEAFF.

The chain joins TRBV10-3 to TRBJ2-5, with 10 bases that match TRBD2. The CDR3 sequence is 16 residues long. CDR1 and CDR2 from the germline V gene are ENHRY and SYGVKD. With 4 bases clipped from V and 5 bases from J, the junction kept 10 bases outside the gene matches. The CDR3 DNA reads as TGTGCCATCAGTGGAAGGCCTAGCGGGGGAGATGAGACCCAGTACTTC. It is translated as CAISGRPSGGDETQYF.

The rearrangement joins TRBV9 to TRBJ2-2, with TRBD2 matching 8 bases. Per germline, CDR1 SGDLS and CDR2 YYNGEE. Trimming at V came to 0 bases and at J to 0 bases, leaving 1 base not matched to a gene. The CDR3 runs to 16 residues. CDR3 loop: CASSVGGRTNTGELFF. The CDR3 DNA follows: TGTGCCAGCAGCGTAGGCGGGAGGACGAACACCGGGGAGCTGTTTTTT.

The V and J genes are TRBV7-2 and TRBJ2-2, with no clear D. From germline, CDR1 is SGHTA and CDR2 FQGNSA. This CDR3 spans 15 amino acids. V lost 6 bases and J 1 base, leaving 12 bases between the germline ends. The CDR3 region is CASRRVTLNTGELFF. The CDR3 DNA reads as TGTGCCAGCAGACGGGTGACTTTGAACACCGGGGAGCTGTTTTTT.

CDR3 in DNA: TGCGCCAGCAGCCAAGATCGGGGATATACGCAGTATTTT. Its protein is CASSQDRGYTQYF. The V and J genes are TRBV4-1 and TRBJ2-3, with D maybe TRBD2 (5 bases). In germline, CDR1 is MGHRA, CDR2 YSYEKL. V dropped 0 bases and J dropped 7 bases, with 8 bases sitting between them. CDR3 length: 13 residues.

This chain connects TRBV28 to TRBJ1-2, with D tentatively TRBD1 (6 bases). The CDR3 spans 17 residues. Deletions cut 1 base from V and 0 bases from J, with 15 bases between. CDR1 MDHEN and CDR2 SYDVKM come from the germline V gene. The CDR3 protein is CASSLSRGSRSNYGYTF. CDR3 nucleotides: TGTGCCAGCAGTTTATCCAGGGGTTCTCGGTCTAACTATGGCTACACCTTC.

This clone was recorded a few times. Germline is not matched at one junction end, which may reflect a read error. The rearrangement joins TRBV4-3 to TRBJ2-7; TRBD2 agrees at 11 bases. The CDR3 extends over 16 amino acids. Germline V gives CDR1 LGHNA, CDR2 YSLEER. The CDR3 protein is CASSQDSGRASDEQYF. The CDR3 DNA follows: TGCGCCAGCAGCCAAGATAGCGGGAGGGCCTCCGACGAGCAGTACTTC.

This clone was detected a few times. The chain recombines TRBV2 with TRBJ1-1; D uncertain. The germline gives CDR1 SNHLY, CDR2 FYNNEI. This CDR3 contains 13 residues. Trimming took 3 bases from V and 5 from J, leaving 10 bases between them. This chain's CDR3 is CASSDTQATEAFF. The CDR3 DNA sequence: TGTGCCAGCAGTGACACCCAAGCAACTGAAGCTTTCTTT.

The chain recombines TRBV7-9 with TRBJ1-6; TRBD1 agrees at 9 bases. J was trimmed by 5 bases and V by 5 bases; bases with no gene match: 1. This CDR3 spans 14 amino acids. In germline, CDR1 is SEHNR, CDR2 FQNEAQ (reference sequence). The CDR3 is CASSGDRDNSPLHF. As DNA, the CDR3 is TGTGCCAGCAGCGGGGACAGGGATAATTCACCCCTCCACTTT. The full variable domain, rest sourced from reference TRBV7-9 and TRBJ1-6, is DTGVSQNPRHKITKRGQNVTFRCDPISEHNRLYWYRQTLGQGPEFLTYFQNEAQLEKSRLLSDRFSAERPKGSFSTLEIQRTEQGDSAMYLCASSGDRDNSPLHFGNGTRLTVT.

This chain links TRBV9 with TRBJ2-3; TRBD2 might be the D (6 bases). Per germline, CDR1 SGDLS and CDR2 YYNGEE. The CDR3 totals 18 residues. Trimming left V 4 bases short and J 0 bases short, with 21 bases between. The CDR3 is CASSSGRGPDFSTDTQYF. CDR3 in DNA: TGTGCCAGCAGCTCCGGGCGGGGCCCGGACTTTAGCACAGATACGCAGTATTTT.

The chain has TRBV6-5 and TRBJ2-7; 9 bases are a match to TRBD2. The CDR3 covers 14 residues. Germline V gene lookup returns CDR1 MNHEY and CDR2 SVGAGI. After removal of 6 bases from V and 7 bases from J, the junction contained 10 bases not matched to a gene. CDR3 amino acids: CASSSGTSLNEQYF. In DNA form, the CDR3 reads TGTGCCAGCAGCTCCGGGACTAGCCTAAATGAGCAGTACTTC.

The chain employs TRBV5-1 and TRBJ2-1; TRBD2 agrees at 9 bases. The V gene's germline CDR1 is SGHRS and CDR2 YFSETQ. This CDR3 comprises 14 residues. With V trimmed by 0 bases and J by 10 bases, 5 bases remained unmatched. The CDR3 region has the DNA TGCGCCAGCAGCTTGGGGATTAGCGGGGGCGAGCAGTTCTTC. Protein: CASSLGISGGEQFF.

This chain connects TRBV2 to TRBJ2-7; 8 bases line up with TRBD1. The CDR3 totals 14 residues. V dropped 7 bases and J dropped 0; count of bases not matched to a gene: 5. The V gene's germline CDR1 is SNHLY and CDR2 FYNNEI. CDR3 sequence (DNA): TGTGCCAGCACTAGACAGGGGAGCTCCTACGAGCAGTACTTC. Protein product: CASTRQGSSYEQYF.

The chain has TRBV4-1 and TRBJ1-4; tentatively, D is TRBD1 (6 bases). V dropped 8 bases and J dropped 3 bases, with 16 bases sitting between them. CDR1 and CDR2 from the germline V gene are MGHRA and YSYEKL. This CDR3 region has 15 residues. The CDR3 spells CASHLSGAANEKLFF. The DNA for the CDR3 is TGCGCCAGCCACCTTTCAGGGGCAGCTAATGAAAAACTGTTTTTT.

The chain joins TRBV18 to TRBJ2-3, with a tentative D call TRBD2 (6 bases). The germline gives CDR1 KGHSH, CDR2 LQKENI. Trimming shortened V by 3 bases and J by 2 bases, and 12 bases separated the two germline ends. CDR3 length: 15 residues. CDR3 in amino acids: CASSPGTEYTDTQYF. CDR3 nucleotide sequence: TGTGCCAGCTCACCCGGGACTGAATACACAGATACGCAGTATTTT.

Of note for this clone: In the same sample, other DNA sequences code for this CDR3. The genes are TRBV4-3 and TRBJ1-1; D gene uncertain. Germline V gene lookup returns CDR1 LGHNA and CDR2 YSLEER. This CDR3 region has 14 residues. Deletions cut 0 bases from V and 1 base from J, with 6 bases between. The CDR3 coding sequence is TGCGCCAGCAGCCAAGATCGGGGGAACACTGAAGCTTTCTTT. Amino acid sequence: CASSQDRGNTEAFF.

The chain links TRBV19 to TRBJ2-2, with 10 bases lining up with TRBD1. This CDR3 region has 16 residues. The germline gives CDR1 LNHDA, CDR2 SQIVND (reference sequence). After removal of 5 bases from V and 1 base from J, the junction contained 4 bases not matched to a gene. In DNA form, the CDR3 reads TGTGCCAGTAGTTTAGGACAGGGGGTGAACACCGGGGAGCTGTTTTTT. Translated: CASSLGQGVNTGELFF.

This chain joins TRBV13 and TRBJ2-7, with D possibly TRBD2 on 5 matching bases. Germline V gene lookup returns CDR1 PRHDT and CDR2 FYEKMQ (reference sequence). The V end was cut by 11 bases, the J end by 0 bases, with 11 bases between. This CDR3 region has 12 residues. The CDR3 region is CACRRGSYEQYF. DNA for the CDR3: TGTGCCTGCCGTCGGGGCTCCTACGAGCAGTACTTC.

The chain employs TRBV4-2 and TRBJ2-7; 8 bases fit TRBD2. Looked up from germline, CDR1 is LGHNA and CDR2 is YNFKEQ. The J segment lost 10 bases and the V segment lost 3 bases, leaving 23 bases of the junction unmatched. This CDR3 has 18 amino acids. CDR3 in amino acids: CASSHPPPGTSKGGQQYF. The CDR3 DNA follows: TGTGCCAGCAGCCACCCTCCCCCCGGGACTAGTAAGGGGGGGCAACAGTACTTC.

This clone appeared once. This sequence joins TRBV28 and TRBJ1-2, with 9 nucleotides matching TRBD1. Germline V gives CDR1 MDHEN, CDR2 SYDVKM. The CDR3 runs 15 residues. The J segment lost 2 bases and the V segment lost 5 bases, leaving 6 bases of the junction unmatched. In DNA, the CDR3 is TGTGCCAGCAGTACACCGGGACAGGGAAACTATGGCTACACCTTC. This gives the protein CASSTPGQGNYGYTF.

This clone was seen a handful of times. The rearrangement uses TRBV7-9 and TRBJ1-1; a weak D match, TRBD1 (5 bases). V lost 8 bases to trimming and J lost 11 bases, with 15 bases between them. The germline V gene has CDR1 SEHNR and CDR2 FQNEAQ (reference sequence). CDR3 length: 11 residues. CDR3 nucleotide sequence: TGTGCCAGCGACGGGACTCCGGGCGCTTTCTTT. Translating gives CASDGTPGAFF.

CDR3 protein: CASRQGSPLGYTF. The CDR3 DNA reads as TGTGCCAGCAGACAGGGGTCTCCCCTGGGCTACACCTTC. This chain uses TRBV7-2 with TRBJ1-2, with 7 bases aligning to TRBD1. The CDR3 covers 13 residues. CDR1 and CDR2 from the germline V gene are SGHTA and FQGNSA. After removal of 6 bases from V and 8 bases from J, the junction contained 9 bases not matched to a gene.

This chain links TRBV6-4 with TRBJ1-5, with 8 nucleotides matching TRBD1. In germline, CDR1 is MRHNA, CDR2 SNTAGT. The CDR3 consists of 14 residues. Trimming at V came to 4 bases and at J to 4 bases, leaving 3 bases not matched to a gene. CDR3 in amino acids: CASSVTGGNQPQHF. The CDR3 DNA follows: TGTGCCAGCAGTGTTACAGGGGGTAATCAGCCCCAGCATTTT.

As DNA, the CDR3 is TGCGCCAGCAGCGGCCAAAATTCACCCCTCCACTTT. Translated, it gives CASSGQNSPLHF. The V gene is TRBV4-1, the J gene TRBJ1-6; D is unclear. This CDR3 is built from 12 residues. Germline CDR1 reads MGHRA; CDR2 reads YSYEKL. V shed 5 bases and J shed 7 bases, with 6 bases lying between them.

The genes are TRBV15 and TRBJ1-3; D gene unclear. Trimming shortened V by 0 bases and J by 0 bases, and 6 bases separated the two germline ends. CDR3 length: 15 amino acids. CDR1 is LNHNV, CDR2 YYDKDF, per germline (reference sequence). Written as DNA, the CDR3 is TGTGCCACCAGCAGAGATACGGGCTCTGGAAACACCATATATTTT. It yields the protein CATSRDTGSGNTIYF.

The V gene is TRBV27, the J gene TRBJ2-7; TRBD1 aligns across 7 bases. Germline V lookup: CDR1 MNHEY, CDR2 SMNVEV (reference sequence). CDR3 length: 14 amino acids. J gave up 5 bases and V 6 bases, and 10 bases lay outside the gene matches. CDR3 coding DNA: TGTGCCAGCAGCCGCAACACAGGGGATGACGAGCAGTACTTC. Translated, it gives CASSRNTGDDEQYF.

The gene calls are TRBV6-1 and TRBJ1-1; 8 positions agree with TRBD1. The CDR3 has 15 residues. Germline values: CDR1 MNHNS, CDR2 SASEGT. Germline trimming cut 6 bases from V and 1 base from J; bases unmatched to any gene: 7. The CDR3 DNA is TGTGCCAGCAGGGGGGCCGGGACAGGGAACACTGAAGCTTTCTTT. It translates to CASRGAGTGNTEAFF.

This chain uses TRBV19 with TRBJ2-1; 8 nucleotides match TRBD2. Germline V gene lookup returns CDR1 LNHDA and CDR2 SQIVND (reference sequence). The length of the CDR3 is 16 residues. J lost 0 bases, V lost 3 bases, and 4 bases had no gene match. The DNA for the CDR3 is TGTGCCAGTAGTATCCTCGCGGGGGGCTCCTACAATGAGCAGTTCTTC. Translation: CASSILAGGSYNEQFF.

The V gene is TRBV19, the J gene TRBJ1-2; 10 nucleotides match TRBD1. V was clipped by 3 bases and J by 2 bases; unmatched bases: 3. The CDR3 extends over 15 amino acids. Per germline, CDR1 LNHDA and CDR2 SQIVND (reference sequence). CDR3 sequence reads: CASSILGQGNYGYTF. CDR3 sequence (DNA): TGTGCCAGTAGTATCTTGGGACAGGGGAACTATGGCTACACCTTC. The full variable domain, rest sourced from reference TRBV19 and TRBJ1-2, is DGGITQSPKYLFRKEGQNVTLSCEQNLNHDAMYWYRQDPGQGLRLIYYSQIVNDFQKGDIAEGYSVSREKKESFPLTVTSAQKNPTAFYLCASSILGQGNYGYTFGSGTRLTVV.

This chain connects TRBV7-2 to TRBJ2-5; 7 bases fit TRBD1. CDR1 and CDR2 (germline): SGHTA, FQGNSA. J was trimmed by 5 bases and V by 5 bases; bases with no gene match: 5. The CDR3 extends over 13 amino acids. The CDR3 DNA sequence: TGTGCCAGCAGCCCCAGGGGGACGGAGACCCAGTACTTC. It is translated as CASSPRGTETQYF.

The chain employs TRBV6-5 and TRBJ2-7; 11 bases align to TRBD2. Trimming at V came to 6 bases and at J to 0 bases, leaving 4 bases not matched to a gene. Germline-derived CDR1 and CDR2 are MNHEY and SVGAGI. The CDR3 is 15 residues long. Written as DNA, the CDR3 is TGTGCCAGCAGAACCGGGACTAGCGGCTCCTACGAGCAGTACTTC. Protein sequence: CASRTGTSGSYEQYF.